These 25 T cell receptor beta chains were sequenced from one sample in a study of cytomegalovirus exposure and HLA in healthy donors. The PCR contained 60 Vbeta and 13 Jbeta primers. Assay used: immunoSEQ multiplex PCR; TCRdb lists only in-frame clones, some missing. This sample has about 160,000 clones, with roughly 80% found just once. The specimen was PBMCs. The receptors stem from a man aged 18 to 29 in good health and CMV-seropositive.

The chain carries TRBV7-9 and TRBJ2-5, with D perhaps matching TRBD2 (6 bases). Per germline, CDR1 SEHNR and CDR2 FQNEAQ (reference sequence). CDR3 length: 13 amino acids. V lost 4 bases and J lost 2, with 8 bases in between. CDR3 bases: TGTGCCAGCAGCTCAGGAGGGCAAGAGACCCAGTACTTC. Its translation is CASSSGGQETQYF.

V and J are TRBV19 and TRBJ2-7; 9 nucleotides match TRBD1. J lost 4 bases, V lost 7 bases, and 17 bases had no gene match. The CDR3 loop spans 17 amino acids. Germline V gene sequence: CDR1 LNHDA, CDR2 SQIVND (reference sequence). CDR3 coding DNA: TGTGCCAGTACACCTGGGGCTACCGGGACAGGGCTGTACGAGCAGTACTTC. Amino acid sequence: CASTPGATGTGLYEQYF.

The genes are TRBV18 and TRBJ1-1, with D possibly being TRBD1 (6 bases). Germline V gene lookup returns CDR1 KGHSH and CDR2 LQKENI. The CDR3 totals 14 residues. V lost 6 bases, J lost 5 bases, and 16 bases lay in between. The DNA for the CDR3 is TGTGCCAGCTCTGTCTACAGGGAGAATACTGAAGCTTTCTTT. This codes for CASSVYRENTEAFF.

This clone was counted a few times. The chain recombines TRBV6-4 with TRBJ1-1, with 8 bases aligning to TRBD1. The V segment lost 5 bases and the J segment 5 bases; nucleotides outside the gene matches: 16. CDR3 length: 17 amino acids. Germline CDR1 and CDR2: MRHNA and SNTAGT. The CDR3 DNA reads TGTGCCAGCAGTCCGCTCCCCTGGGGACAGGAGAGAACTGAAGCTTTCTTT. It translates to CASSPLPWGQERTEAFF.

The chain uses TRBV5-1 and TRBJ2-7, with TRBD1 identical over 7 bases. The CDR3 is made up of 14 amino acids. CDR1 is SGHRS, CDR2 YFSETQ, per germline. The V gene end was trimmed by 2 bases and the J gene end by 3 bases; junction bases not matched to a gene: 5. The CDR3 nucleotides read TGCGCCAGCAGCTTTTCGACAGGGAACTACGAGCAGTACTTC. Translation: CASSFSTGNYEQYF.

The V call is TRBV7-9, the J call TRBJ2-6; 8 nucleotides align to TRBD2. V dropped 3 bases and J dropped 5; count of bases not matched to a gene: 3. The CDR3 sequence is 15 residues long. Per germline, CDR1 SEHNR and CDR2 FQNEAQ (reference sequence). CDR3 region: CASSLRLARANVLTF. The CDR3 DNA sequence: TGTGCCAGCAGCTTGCGACTAGCGCGGGCCAACGTCCTGACTTTC.

This clone was observed once. The genes are TRBV19 and TRBJ2-6; 8 bases line up with TRBD1. Germline V gene data show CDR1 as LNHDA and CDR2 as SQIVND (reference sequence). The CDR3 covers 16 residues. The V gene end was trimmed by 10 bases and the J gene end by 2 bases; junction bases not matched to a gene: 10. The CDR3 DNA sequence: TGTGCCACCAGGGCAGGGGGCGCGGCTGGGGCCAACGTCCTGACTTTC. It encodes CATRAGGAAGANVLTF.

The chain employs TRBV9 and TRBJ1-2; 7 bases line up with TRBD1. This CDR3 has 15 residues. Germline V gene lookup returns CDR1 SGDLS and CDR2 YYNGEE. V dropped 3 bases and J dropped 0; count of bases not matched to a gene: 5. CDR3 loop: CASSGGTEANYGYTF. In DNA form, the CDR3 reads TGTGCCAGCAGCGGGGGGACAGAAGCTAACTATGGCTACACCTTC.

J is TRBJ2-2 and V is TRBV2, with 9 bases fitting TRBD1. With 6 bases clipped from V and 3 bases from J, the junction kept 2 bases outside the gene matches. CDR1 and CDR2 (germline): SNHLY, FYNNEI. CDR3 size: 14 residues. CDR3 nucleotides: TGTGCCAGCAGCAGGGACAGGGACACCGGGGAGCTGTTTTTT. This gives the protein CASSRDRDTGELFF.

This chain links TRBV7-2 with TRBJ1-2, with no clear D. The V and J ends lost 1 base and 9 bases respectively, with 12 bases between them. Germline CDR1 reads SGHTA; CDR2 reads FQGNSA. CDR3 length: 13 amino acids. The DNA for the CDR3 is TGTGCCAGCAGCTTAGAGTGGGCGGGAAGCTACACCTTC. Protein product: CASSLEWAGSYTF.

The chain links TRBV9 to TRBJ2-5, with 7 bases that match TRBD2. Germline V CDR1 and CDR2: SGDLS, YYNGEE. Trimming took 3 bases from V and 0 from J; bases not matched to a gene: 20. The CDR3 totals 20 residues. The CDR3 DNA is TGTGCCAGCAGCGGGTCCCCGGAGGTGTGGGGGGGACCGTACCAAGAGACCCAGTACTTC. Its translation is CASSGSPEVWGGPYQETQYF.

The V gene is TRBV19, the J gene TRBJ1-5; 8 bases line up with TRBD1. After removal of 0 bases from V and 3 bases from J, the junction contained 4 bases not matched to a gene. The CDR3 consists of 16 residues. CDR1 is LNHDA, CDR2 SQIVND, per germline (reference sequence). The CDR3 is CASSIDAGGPNQPQHF. DNA for the CDR3: TGTGCCAGTAGTATAGACGCAGGGGGCCCCAATCAGCCCCAGCATTTT.

The chain is built from TRBV4-2 and TRBJ2-3; 8 nucleotides line up with TRBD2. Trimming took 5 bases from V and 2 from J; bases not matched to a gene: 6. The CDR3 covers 15 residues. Germline lookup yields CDR1 LGHNA and CDR2 YNFKEQ. CDR3 DNA sequence: TGTGCCAGCAGCGGATTAGCGGGGAACACAGATACGCAGTATTTT. Encoded protein: CASSGLAGNTDTQYF.

Notes on this clone: The junction differs from germline at one of its ends, possibly a read error. The chain links TRBV13 to TRBJ2-7, with D maybe TRBD1 (5 bases). Germline V gene sequence: CDR1 PRHDT, CDR2 FYEKMQ (reference sequence). This CDR3 has 15 amino acids. The CDR3 loop is CAGSLGRYRIYEQYF. In DNA form, the CDR3 reads TGTGCCGGCAGCTTAGGAAGATACAGGATCTACGAGCAGTACTTC.

V and J are TRBV5-1 and TRBJ2-3; 8 bases map to TRBD2. Looked up from germline, CDR1 is SGHRS and CDR2 is YFSETQ. CDR3 length: 17 amino acids. Germline trimming cut 5 bases from V and 1 base from J; bases unmatched to any gene: 12. CDR3: CASRRGGDTFGTDTQYF. The CDR3 DNA reads as TGCGCCAGCAGACGGGGGGGGGACACATTCGGCACAGATACGCAGTATTTT.

The rearrangement uses TRBV6-5 and TRBJ1-1, with TRBD1 matching over 7 bases. Germline trimming cut 6 bases from V and 2 bases from J; bases unmatched to any gene: 3. This CDR3 comprises 13 residues. Germline values: CDR1 MNHEY, CDR2 SVGAGI. CDR3 DNA sequence: TGTGCCAGCAGAGGGACAGTAAACACTGAAGCTTTCTTT. This translates into CASRGTVNTEAFF.

The V gene is TRBV7-8, the J gene TRBJ2-1; 9 nucleotides match TRBD2. The length of the CDR3 is 16 residues. Per the germline V gene, CDR1 is SGHVS and CDR2 is FQNEAQ. V lost 4 bases to trimming and J lost 5 bases; unmatched junction nucleotides: 9. CDR3 DNA: TGTGCCAGCAGCTACCCAAGCGGGGGGCCCAACAATGAGCAGTTCTTC. It specifies CASSYPSGGPNNEQFF.

The V call is TRBV2, the J call TRBJ1-6; D remains unclear. Trimming removed 2 bases from V and 5 bases from J, with 10 bases in between. The CDR3 contains 15 residues. The germline gives CDR1 SNHLY, CDR2 FYNNEI. CDR3 sequence (DNA): TGTGCCAGCAGTGAAAGCGGCAGTCATAATTCACCCCTCCACTTT. Protein sequence: CASSESGSHNSPLHF.

The gene calls are TRBV7-9 and TRBJ2-7; 7 nucleotides align to TRBD1. Germline CDR1 SEHNR, CDR2 FQNEAQ (reference sequence). The CDR3 covers 14 residues. Trimming took 5 bases from V and 3 from J; bases not matched to a gene: 7. The CDR3 DNA is TGTGCCAGCAGCCCCCCGGCAGGGGGCTACGAGCAGTACTTC. Protein product: CASSPPAGGYEQYF.

This sequence joins TRBV27 and TRBJ2-7; D gene uncertain. Germline V CDR1 and CDR2: MNHEY, SMNVEV (reference sequence). The V end lost 2 bases, the J end lost 3 bases, and 8 bases lay between the germline ends. The CDR3 has 13 residues. As DNA, the CDR3 is TGTGCCAGCAGTTTAAGCTCCCTCTACGAGCAGTACTTC. Its protein is CASSLSSLYEQYF.

J is TRBJ2-3 and V is TRBV29-1, with 10 nucleotides matching TRBD2. This CDR3 region has 14 residues. Losses at the gene ends were 4 bases for V and 1 base for J; bases not matched to a gene: 2. The germline V gene encodes CDR1 SQVTM and CDR2 ANQGSEA. CDR3 protein: CSVGGTSGTDTQYF. CDR3 nucleotides: TGCAGCGTTGGGGGGACTAGCGGCACAGATACGCAGTATTTT.

The chain uses TRBV5-8 and TRBJ1-2; the match to TRBD1 covers 8 bases. The CDR3 runs to 12 residues. V dropped 9 bases and J dropped 3; count of bases not matched to a gene: 4. The germline V gene encodes CDR1 SGHTS and CDR2 YDEGEE. The CDR3 protein is CANGQGDYGYTF. The CDR3 nucleotides read TGTGCCAACGGACAGGGAGACTATGGCTACACCTTC.

The chain couples TRBV19 to TRBJ2-2; TRBD1 matches 10 bases. V lost 1 base, J lost 7 bases, and 3 bases stayed unmatched. Germline V gives CDR1 LNHDA, CDR2 SQIVND (reference sequence). The CDR3 is 15 amino acids. CDR3 in DNA: TGTGCCAGTAGTATAGTGACAGGGGGCAGCGGGGAGCTGTTTTTT. Translating gives CASSIVTGGSGELFF. The variable domain in full, with the rest retrieved from reference TRBV19 and TRBJ2-2, is DGGITQSPKYLFRKEGQNVTLSCEQNLNHDAMYWYRQDPGQGLRLIYYSQIVNDFQKGDIAEGYSVSREKKESFPLTVTSAQKNPTAFYLCASSIVTGGSGELFFGEGSRLTVL.

This clone was detected a few times. The CDR3 sequence is CASSLALGGRAVEQYF. For the CDR3, the DNA is TGTGCCAGCAGCTTAGCGCTAGGGGGGAGGGCCGTTGAGCAGTACTTC. The rearrangement uses TRBV7-8 and TRBJ2-7, with D possibly TRBD2 on 7 matching bases. CDR3 size: 16 residues. V was shortened by 0 bases and J by 7 bases, with 19 bases between the two germline ends. Germline loops: CDR1 SGHVS, CDR2 FQNEAQ.

This clone came up a few times. V gene TRBV18 combines with J gene TRBJ2-1; 10 bases are shared with TRBD2. V lost 4 bases and J lost 5; bases outside the gene matches: 5. Germline V gene data show CDR1 as KGHSH and CDR2 as LQKENI. The CDR3 totals 15 residues. In DNA form, the CDR3 reads TGTGCCAGCTCACGAGCGGGAGGGCCAGACAATGAGCAGTTCTTC. Amino acids: CASSRAGGPDNEQFF.